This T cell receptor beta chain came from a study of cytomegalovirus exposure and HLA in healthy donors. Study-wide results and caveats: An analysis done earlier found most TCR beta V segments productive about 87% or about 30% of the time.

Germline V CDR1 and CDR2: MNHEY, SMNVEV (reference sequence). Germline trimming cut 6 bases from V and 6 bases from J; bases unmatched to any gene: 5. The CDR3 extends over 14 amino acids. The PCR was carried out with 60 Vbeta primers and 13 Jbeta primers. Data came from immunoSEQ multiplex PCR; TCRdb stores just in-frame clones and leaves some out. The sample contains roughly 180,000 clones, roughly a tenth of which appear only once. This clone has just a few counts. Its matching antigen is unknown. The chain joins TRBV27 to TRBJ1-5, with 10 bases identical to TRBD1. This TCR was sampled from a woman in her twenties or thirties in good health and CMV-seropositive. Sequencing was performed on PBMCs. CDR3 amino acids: CASSRDRGSQPQHF. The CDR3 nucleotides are TGTGCCAGCAGCCGGGACAGGGGTAGTCAGCCCCAGCATTTT.